Presented here are 32 T cell receptor beta chains from one specimen sequenced in a study of memory CD8 T cells in hepatitis C reinfection. Noted time point: peak reinfection, 3 to 8 weeks after reinfection detection. No in vitro expansion preceded TCR sequencing of the sorted cells. The protocol was immunoSEQ multiplex PCR, while the TCRdb copy is restricted to in-frame clones and leaves out a portion. The table has 35,000 to 50,000 clones, around nine tenths seen once. The sequencing input was naive CD8+ T cells sorted from blood. The receptors come from a man between 18 and 35 years old with hepatitis C virus infection.

In this sample, this clone turned up once. V gene TRBV28 combines with J gene TRBJ2-4; 7 bases fit TRBD1. V lost 5 bases, J lost 3 bases, and 7 bases stayed unmatched. Per germline, CDR1 MDHEN and CDR2 SYDVKM. This CDR3 has 15 amino acids. DNA of the CDR3: TGTGCCAGCAGTCCGTCCGGGACAGTCAAAAACATTCAGTACTTC. Encoded protein: CASSPSGTVKNIQYF.

The CDR3 region has the DNA TGCGCCAGCAGTCAGGGTTGGGAGACCCAGTACTTC. Its protein product is CASSQGWETQYF. The rearrangement links TRBV10-2 to TRBJ2-5; possibly TRBD1 for D (5 bases). From germline, CDR1 is WSHSY and CDR2 SAAADI. This CDR3 has 12 amino acids. Trimming cost V 5 bases and J 5 bases, with 9 bases left between them.

The genes are TRBV7-9 and TRBJ2-2, with 9 bases identical to TRBD1. Looked up from germline, CDR1 is SEHNR and CDR2 is FQNEAQ (reference sequence). This CDR3 has 14 amino acids. J was trimmed by 3 bases and V by 10 bases; bases with no gene match: 6. CDR3 sequence: CAIPGQGYTGELFF. The CDR3, as DNA: TGTGCCATTCCCGGACAGGGGTACACCGGGGAGCTGTTTTTT.

The V call is TRBV7-2, the J call TRBJ2-3; TRBD2 matches at 12 bases. The V and J ends lost 1 base and 6 bases, in that order; junction bases with no gene match: 11. CDR3 length: 18 amino acids. Germline V gives CDR1 SGHTA, CDR2 FQGNSA. DNA of the CDR3: TGTGCCAGCAGCTTAGTTACTAGCGGGGGGCTTACCTACGATACGCAGTATTTT. Encoded protein: CASSLVTSGGLTYDTQYF.

The gene calls are TRBV5-1 and TRBJ1-3; D unclear. V lost 5 bases, J lost 0 bases, and 9 bases lay in between. This CDR3 has 14 amino acids. Germline-derived CDR1 and CDR2 are SGHRS and YFSETQ. The CDR3 spells CASSLADSGNTIYF. Here the CDR3 DNA reads TGCGCCAGCAGTTTAGCGGACTCTGGAAACACCATATATTTT.

The rearrangement joins TRBV14 to TRBJ2-7; TRBD1 agrees at 8 bases. J was trimmed by 3 bases and V by 2 bases; bases with no gene match: 6. The CDR3 totals 15 residues. Germline assignment: CDR1 SGHDN and CDR2 FVKESK. The CDR3 DNA reads TGTGCCAGCAGCCAAACTGGGACAGGATACTACGAGCAGTACTTC. Amino acid sequence: CASSQTGTGYYEQYF.

The J gene is TRBJ2-2, the V gene TRBV7-9; no clear D gene. The CDR3 length is 16 residues. Between the trimmed V and J ends, which lost 4 bases and 2 bases, there was a span of 14 bases. Germline V gene lookup returns CDR1 SEHNR and CDR2 FQNEAQ (reference sequence). This chain's CDR3 is CASSSSLGRNTGELFF. The CDR3 nucleotides read TGTGCCAGCAGCTCCAGTCTGGGCAGAAACACCGGGGAGCTGTTTTTT.

This chain uses TRBV19 with TRBJ1-1; a possible D gene is TRBD1 (6 bases). Per the germline V gene, CDR1 is LNHDA and CDR2 is SQIVND (reference sequence). Deletions cut 1 base from V and 0 bases from J, with 12 bases between. The CDR3 contains 16 residues. For the CDR3, the DNA is TGTGCCAGTAGTATAGGGGGGCATTACATGAACACTGAAGCTTTCTTT. Translated, it gives CASSIGGHYMNTEAFF.

V gene TRBV4-1 combines with J gene TRBJ1-1; possible D gene TRBD1, 5 bases. Germline V gene sequence: CDR1 MGHRA, CDR2 YSYEKL. The CDR3 contains 15 residues. V lost 1 base to trimming and J lost 1 base, with 10 bases between them. CDR3: CASSQVPQGNTEAFF. The CDR3 bases are TGCGCCAGCAGCCAAGTCCCCCAGGGGAACACTGAAGCTTTCTTT.

The CDR3 region is CASIQGGSNNEQFF. The CDR3 bases are TGTGCCAGCATTCAGGGGGGATCGAACAATGAGCAGTTCTTC. This chain connects TRBV2 to TRBJ2-1, with D tentatively TRBD1 (7 bases). The CDR3 is 14 amino acids. Trimming cost V 7 bases and J 5 bases, with 15 bases left between them. CDR1 and CDR2 (germline): SNHLY, FYNNEI. Together with reference TRBV2 and TRBJ2-1, the CDR3 gives the full variable domain: EPEVTQTPSHQVTQMGQEVILRCVPISNHLYFYWYRQILGQKVEFLVSFYNNEISEKSEIFDDQFSVERPDGSNFTLKIRSTKLEDSAMYFCASIQGGSNNEQFFGPGTRLTVL.

This chain joins TRBV5-6 and TRBJ2-2; possible D gene TRBD2, 6 bases. Germline CDR1 SGHDT, CDR2 YYEEEE. Trimming pared 4 bases from V and 7 bases from J, leaving 11 bases between. This CDR3 is built from 13 residues. The CDR3 spells CASSPGSGGELFF. The DNA for the CDR3 is TGTGCCAGCAGCCCGGGTAGCGGCGGGGAGCTGTTTTTT.

This clone was picked up a small number of times. This sequence joins TRBV4-3 and TRBJ2-6; tentative D call: TRBD2 (6 bases). CDR1 and CDR2 (germline): LGHNA, YSLEER. The V end was cut by 4 bases, the J end by 0 bases, with 16 bases between. The CDR3 runs to 18 residues. The CDR3 loop is CASSLEGTHYSGANVLTF. The CDR3 DNA follows: TGCGCCAGCAGCCTCGAGGGGACTCACTACTCTGGGGCCAACGTCCTGACTTTC.

V is TRBV5-1 and J is TRBJ2-7, with 9 bases that match TRBD2. Germline trimming cut 1 base from V and 3 bases from J; bases unmatched to any gene: 5. From germline, CDR1 is SGHRS and CDR2 YFSETQ. CDR3 size: 15 residues. DNA of the CDR3: TGCGCCAGCAGCTTGTTCAGCGGGAGGATCTACGAGCAGTACTTC. Translated, it gives CASSLFSGRIYEQYF.

CDR3: CSVETSDDYNEQFF. CDR3 sequence (DNA): TGCAGCGTCGAAACTAGCGATGATTACAATGAGCAGTTCTTC. The chain combines TRBV29-1 with TRBJ2-1, with TRBD2 matching 7 bases. V trimming: 6 bases; J trimming: 4 bases; junction bases outside the gene matches: 9. The CDR3 contains 14 residues. Germline loops: CDR1 SQVTM, CDR2 ANQGSEA.

The chain is built from TRBV9 and TRBJ1-4, with a weak D call TRBD1 (5 bases). Per germline, CDR1 SGDLS and CDR2 YYNGEE. This CDR3 contains 16 residues. The V end was cut by 4 bases, the J end by 5 bases, with 18 bases between. CDR3 residues: CASSFTKTEFNEKLFF. CDR3 DNA: TGTGCCAGCAGCTTCACAAAGACAGAGTTCAATGAAAAACTGTTTTTT.

V usage is TRBV9 and J usage is TRBJ2-7; 8 bases line up with TRBD1. The CDR3 has 14 residues. CDR1 is SGDLS, CDR2 YYNGEE, per germline. V lost 1 base, J lost 4 bases, and 4 bases stayed unmatched. CDR3 DNA: TGTGCCAGCAGCGTAAGTCAGGGGGCGTACGAGCAGTACTTC. Amino acid sequence: CASSVSQGAYEQYF.

The genes are TRBV6-1 and TRBJ2-4; D is undetermined. The CDR3 length is 16 residues. Trimming took off 3 bases at V and 0 bases at J, with 12 bases between the two ends. Per the germline V gene, CDR1 is MNHNS and CDR2 is SASEGT. CDR3 loop: CASSENRLIAKNIQYF. CDR3 bases: TGTGCCAGCAGTGAGAACCGTCTAATAGCCAAAAACATTCAGTACTTC.

V is TRBV6-4 and J is TRBJ1-3; D ambiguous. V was cut by 5 bases and J by 9 bases, with 14 bases left in between. Per germline, CDR1 MRHNA and CDR2 SNTAGT. The CDR3 loop spans 13 amino acids. Written as DNA, the CDR3 is TGTGCCAGCAGTCAAAAGCCCCGGGGCACCATATATTTT. Its translation: CASSQKPRGTIYF.

The chain joins TRBV5-6 to TRBJ2-5; 7 nucleotides match TRBD2. V gave up 2 bases and J gave up 5 bases; unmatched junction bases: 3. Germline CDR1 is SGHDT and CDR2 is YYEEEE. The CDR3 length is 13 residues. The CDR3 loop reads CASSLEAGETQYF. As DNA, the CDR3 is TGTGCCAGCAGCTTAGAAGCGGGGGAGACCCAGTACTTC.

This clone was seen once. The chain employs TRBV6-5 and TRBJ1-1; D ambiguous. V was trimmed by 5 bases and J by 2 bases, leaving 9 bases between them. The CDR3 is 13 amino acids. Germline V gives CDR1 MNHEY, CDR2 SVGAGI. CDR3: CASSLGSNTEAFF. CDR3 coding DNA: TGTGCCAGCAGTCTCGGGTCCAACACTGAAGCTTTCTTT.

V is TRBV7-9 and J is TRBJ2-3; D is ambiguous. V was clipped by 11 bases and J by 1 base, with 10 bases between them. The CDR3 contains 12 residues. CDR1 is SEHNR and CDR2 is FQNEAQ in the germline V gene (reference sequence). The DNA of the CDR3 is TGTGCCGGAAGGAGTGGCACAGATACGCAGTATTTT. The encoded protein is CAGRSGTDTQYF. The whole variable domain, filled in from reference TRBV7-9 and TRBJ2-3, reads DTGVSQNPRHKITKRGQNVTFRCDPISEHNRLYWYRQTLGQGPEFLTYFQNEAQLEKSRLLSDRFSAERPKGSFSTLEIQRTEQGDSAMYLCAGRSGTDTQYFGPGTRLTVL.

The chain combines TRBV7-2 with TRBJ2-1, with D uncertain. Germline lookup yields CDR1 SGHTA and CDR2 FQGNSA. V shed 5 bases and J shed 0 bases, with 11 bases lying between them. This CDR3 is 15 amino acids long. The CDR3 coding sequence is TGTGCCAGCAGCCCAAACTGGAGCTCCTACAATGAGCAGTTCTTC. It yields the protein CASSPNWSSYNEQFF.

This clone was recorded only once. The V gene is TRBV19, the J gene TRBJ2-5; 9 bases agree with TRBD1. The DNA end lines up better with TRBJ2-7; the J call may be wrong. CDR1 LNHDA and CDR2 SQIVND come from the germline V gene (reference sequence). The CDR3 covers 15 residues. As DNA, the CDR3 is TGTGCCAGTAGCATCGGGACAGGGCAGTCCCACGAGCAGTACTTC. It translates to CASSIGTGQSHEQYF.

This chain uses TRBV7-9 with TRBJ2-2, with TRBD2 identical over 14 bases. Germline trimming cut 2 bases from V and 1 base from J; bases unmatched to any gene: 6. The germline V gene encodes CDR1 SEHNR and CDR2 FQNEAQ (reference sequence). There are 19 residues in the CDR3. The CDR3 bases are TGTGCCAGCAGCTTAATGACTAGCGGGGGGGCTTGGAACACCGGGGAGCTGTTTTTT. It encodes CASSLMTSGGAWNTGELFF.

The rearrangement joins TRBV27 to TRBJ1-2; 8 nucleotides align to TRBD1. Trimming took 4 bases from V and 8 from J; bases not matched to a gene: 12. Looked up from germline, CDR1 is MNHEY and CDR2 is SMNVEV (reference sequence). This CDR3 has 15 amino acids. The CDR3 loop is CASSSGQGQVRGYTF. Here the CDR3 DNA reads TGTGCCAGCAGTTCCGGACAGGGACAAGTACGGGGCTACACCTTC.

This clone was picked up one time. The chain is built from TRBV5-4 and TRBJ1-5; 7 bases are a match to TRBD1. Germline V lookup: CDR1 SGHNT, CDR2 YYREEE (reference sequence). CDR3 length equals 15 residues. V was pared by 2 bases and J by 11 bases, with 13 bases of the junction left unmatched. CDR3 region: CASSFPTGCDSAQHF. CDR3 sequence (DNA): TGTGCCAGCAGCTTCCCGACAGGGTGTGATTCAGCCCAGCATTTT.

This clone was observed a handful of times. V gene TRBV7-9 combines with J gene TRBJ2-5; 7 nucleotides align to TRBD2. Germline lookup yields CDR1 SEHNR and CDR2 FQNEAQ (reference sequence). The junction had 10 bases not matched to a gene; V was cut back by 5 bases and J by 1 base. The CDR3 extends over 16 amino acids. The DNA for the CDR3 is TGTGCCAGCAGCCCCGGGATAGCGGGTTTCCAAGAGACCCAGTACTTC. Translated, it gives CASSPGIAGFQETQYF.

This chain links TRBV28 with TRBJ2-5; TRBD2 is a possible D gene (6 bases). The CDR3 contains 15 residues. Germline lookup yields CDR1 MDHEN and CDR2 SYDVKM. V was pared by 4 bases and J by 6 bases, with 18 bases between. The CDR3 is CASSYRGSLEKTQYF. CDR3 nucleotide sequence: TGTGCCAGCAGTTACCGGGGGTCCCTGGAAAAGACCCAGTACTTC. The complete variable domain, with remaining parts taken from reference TRBV28 and TRBJ2-5, reads DVKVTQSSRYLVKRTGEKVFLECVQDMDHENMFWYRQDPGLGLRLIYFSYDVKMKEKGDIPEGYSVSREKKERFSLILESASTNQTSMYLCASSYRGSLEKTQYFGPGTRLLVL.

The rearrangement joins TRBV15 to TRBJ2-4; 13 nucleotides line up with TRBD2. V lost 1 base to trimming and J lost 3 bases; unmatched junction nucleotides: 6. The CDR3 is 18 residues long. Germline V CDR1 and CDR2: LNHNV, YYDKDF (reference sequence). The CDR3 spells CATSRAGLAGPFKNIQYF. In DNA, the CDR3 is TGTGCCACCAGCAGAGCGGGACTAGCGGGACCTTTCAAAAACATTCAGTACTTC.

The rearrangement links TRBV19 to TRBJ1-2; D unclear. Germline V gene data show CDR1 as LNHDA and CDR2 as SQIVND (reference sequence). This CDR3 spans 13 amino acids. The V end was cut by 4 bases, the J end by 7 bases, with 13 bases between. The chain's CDR3 is CASSTGDRIGYTF. The CDR3 DNA follows: TGTGCCAGTAGTACAGGCGACCGGATTGGCTACACCTTC.

V and J are TRBV19 and TRBJ2-1; TRBD2 matches 8 bases. Germline assignment: CDR1 LNHDA and CDR2 SQIVND (reference sequence). The ends lost 0 bases at V and 2 bases at J; junction bases unmatched: 3. The CDR3 covers 16 residues. Here the CDR3 reads CASSIDSGNAYNEQFF. In DNA form, the CDR3 reads TGTGCCAGTAGTATAGATAGCGGGAACGCCTACAATGAGCAGTTCTTC.

This sequence joins TRBV29-1 and TRBJ1-3; 10 bases map to TRBD1. Trimming took 7 bases from V and 2 from J; bases not matched to a gene: 5. The germline CDR1 and CDR2 sequences are SQVTM and ANQGSEA. The CDR3 consists of 14 residues. CDR3 loop: CSAATGGTGNTIYF. CDR3 bases: TGCAGCGCGGCGACAGGGGGCACTGGAAACACCATATATTTT. Full variable domain (missing parts from reference TRBV29-1 and TRBJ1-3): SAVISQKPSRDICQRGTSLTIQCQVDSQVTMMFWYRQQPGQSLTLIATANQGSEATYESGFVIDKFPISRPNLTFSTLTVSNMSPEDSSIYLCSAATGGTGNTIYFGEGSWLTVV.